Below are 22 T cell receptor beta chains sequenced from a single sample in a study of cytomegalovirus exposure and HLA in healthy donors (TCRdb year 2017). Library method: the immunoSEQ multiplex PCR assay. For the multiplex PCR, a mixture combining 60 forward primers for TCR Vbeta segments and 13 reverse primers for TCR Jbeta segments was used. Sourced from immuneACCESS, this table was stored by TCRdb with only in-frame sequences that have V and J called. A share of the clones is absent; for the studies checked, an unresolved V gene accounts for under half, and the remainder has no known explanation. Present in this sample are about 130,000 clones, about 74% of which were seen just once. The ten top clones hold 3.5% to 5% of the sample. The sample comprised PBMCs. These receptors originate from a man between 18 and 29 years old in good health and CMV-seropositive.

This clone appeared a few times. The CDR3 DNA reads as TGCGCCAGCAGCCAAGTGAGAGAAAAACTGTTTTTT. This translates into CASSQVREKLFF. The rearrangement uses TRBV4-1 and TRBJ1-4, with D unclear. The V and J ends lost 1 base and 8 bases respectively, with 5 bases between them. Germline CDR1 MGHRA, CDR2 YSYEKL. The CDR3 consists of 12 residues.

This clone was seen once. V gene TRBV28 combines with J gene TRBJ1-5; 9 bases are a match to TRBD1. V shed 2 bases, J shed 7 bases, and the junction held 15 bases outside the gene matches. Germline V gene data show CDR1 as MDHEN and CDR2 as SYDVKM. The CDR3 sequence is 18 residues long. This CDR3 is CASSLRPNRGLRGQPQHF. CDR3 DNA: TGTGCCAGCAGTTTACGCCCAAACAGGGGGCTGAGAGGGCAGCCCCAGCATTTT.

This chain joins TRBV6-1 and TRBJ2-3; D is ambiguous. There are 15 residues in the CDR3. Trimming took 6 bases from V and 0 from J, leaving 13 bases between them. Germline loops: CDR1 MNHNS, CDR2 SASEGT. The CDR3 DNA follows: TGTGCCAGCAGGTCCCTCCGTACAAGCACAGATACGCAGTATTTT. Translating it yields CASRSLRTSTDTQYF.

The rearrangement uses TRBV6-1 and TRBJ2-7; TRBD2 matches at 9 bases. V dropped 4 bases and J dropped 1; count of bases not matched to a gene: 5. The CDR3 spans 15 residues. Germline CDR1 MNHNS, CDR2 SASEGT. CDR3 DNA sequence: TGTGCCAGCAGTGGGGTGACTAGCGGTTCCTACGAGCAGTACTTC. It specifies CASSGVTSGSYEQYF.

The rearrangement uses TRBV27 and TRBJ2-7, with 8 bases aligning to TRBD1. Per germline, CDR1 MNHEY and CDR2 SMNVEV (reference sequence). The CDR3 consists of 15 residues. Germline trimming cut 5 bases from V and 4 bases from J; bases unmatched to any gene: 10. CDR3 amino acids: CASSLGQGALYEQYF. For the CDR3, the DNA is TGTGCCAGCAGTCTCGGGCAGGGGGCTCTTTACGAGCAGTACTTC.

The chain's CDR3 is CASSLTGTANTEAFF. CDR3 nucleotides: TGTGCCAGCAGCCTAACCGGGACTGCCAACACTGAAGCTTTCTTT. The genes are TRBV9 and TRBJ1-1; the D gene is possibly TRBD1 (5 bases). Germline loops: CDR1 SGDLS, CDR2 YYNGEE. This CDR3 contains 15 residues. V dropped 4 bases and J dropped 2 bases, with 15 bases sitting between them.

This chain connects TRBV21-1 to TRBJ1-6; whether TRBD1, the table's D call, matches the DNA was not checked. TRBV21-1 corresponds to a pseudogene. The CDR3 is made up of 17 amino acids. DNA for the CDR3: TGTGCCAGCAGCAAAGAGGAGGTGGAGACAGGGGCTTCACCCCTCCACTTT. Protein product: CASSKEEVETGASPLHF.

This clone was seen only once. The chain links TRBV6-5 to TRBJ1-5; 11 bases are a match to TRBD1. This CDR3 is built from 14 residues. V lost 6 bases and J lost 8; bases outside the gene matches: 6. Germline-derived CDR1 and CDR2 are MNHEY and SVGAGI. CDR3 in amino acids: CASRAGTGGKPQHF. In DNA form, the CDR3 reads TGTGCCAGCAGGGCCGGGACAGGGGGAAAGCCCCAGCATTTT.

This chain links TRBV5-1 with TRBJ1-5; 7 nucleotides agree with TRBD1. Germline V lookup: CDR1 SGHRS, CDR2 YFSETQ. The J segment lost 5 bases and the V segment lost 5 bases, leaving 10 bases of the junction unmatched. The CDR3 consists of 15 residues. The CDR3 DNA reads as TGCGCCAGCAGGTTCACGACAGGGTTGGATCAGCCCCAGCATTTT. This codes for CASRFTTGLDQPQHF.

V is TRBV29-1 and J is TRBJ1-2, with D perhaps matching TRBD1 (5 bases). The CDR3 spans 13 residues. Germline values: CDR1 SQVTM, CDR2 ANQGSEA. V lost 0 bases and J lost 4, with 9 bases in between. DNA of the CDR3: TGCAGCGTTGAAGAACAGGTCCTCTATGGCTACACCTTC. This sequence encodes CSVEEQVLYGYTF.

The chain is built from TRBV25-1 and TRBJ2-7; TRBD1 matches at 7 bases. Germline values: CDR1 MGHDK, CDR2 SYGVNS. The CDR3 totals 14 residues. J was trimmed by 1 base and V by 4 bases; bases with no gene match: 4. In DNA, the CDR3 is TGTGCCAGCAGTGCCATGGGACAGTCCTACGAGCAGTACTTC. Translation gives CASSAMGQSYEQYF.

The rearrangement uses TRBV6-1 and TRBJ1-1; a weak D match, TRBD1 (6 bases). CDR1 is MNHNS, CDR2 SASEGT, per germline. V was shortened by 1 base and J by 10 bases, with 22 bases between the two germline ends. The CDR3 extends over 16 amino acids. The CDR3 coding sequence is TGTGCCAGCAGTGAAGGGGTGTGGCAGGGGAGCGTAACAGCTTTCTTT. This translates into CASSEGVWQGSVTAFF.

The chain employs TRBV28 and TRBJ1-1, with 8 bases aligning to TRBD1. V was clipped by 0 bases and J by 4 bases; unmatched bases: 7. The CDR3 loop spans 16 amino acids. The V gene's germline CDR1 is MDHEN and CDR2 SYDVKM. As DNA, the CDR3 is TGTGCCAGCAGTTTATGGGGGGCACAGGGGGTCACTGAAGCTTTCTTT. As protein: CASSLWGAQGVTEAFF.

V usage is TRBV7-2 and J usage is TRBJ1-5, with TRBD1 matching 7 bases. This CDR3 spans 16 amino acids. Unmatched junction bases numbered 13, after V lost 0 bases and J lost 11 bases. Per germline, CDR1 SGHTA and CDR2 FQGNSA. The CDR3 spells CASSLAGDSALGAQHF. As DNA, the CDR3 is TGTGCCAGCAGCTTAGCAGGGGACAGCGCCTTAGGAGCCCAGCATTTT.

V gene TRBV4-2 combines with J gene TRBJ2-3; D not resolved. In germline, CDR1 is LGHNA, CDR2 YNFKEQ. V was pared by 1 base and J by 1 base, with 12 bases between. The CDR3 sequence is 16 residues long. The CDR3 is CASSQVGAEGTDTQYF. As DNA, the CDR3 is TGTGCCAGCAGCCAAGTTGGCGCGGAAGGCACAGATACGCAGTATTTT.

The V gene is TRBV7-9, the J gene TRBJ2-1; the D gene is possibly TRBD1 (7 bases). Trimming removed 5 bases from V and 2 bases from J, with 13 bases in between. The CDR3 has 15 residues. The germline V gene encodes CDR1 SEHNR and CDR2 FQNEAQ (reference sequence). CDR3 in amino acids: CASSLQGGPYNEQFF. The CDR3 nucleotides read TGTGCCAGCAGCCTGCAGGGGGGCCCCTACAATGAGCAGTTCTTC.

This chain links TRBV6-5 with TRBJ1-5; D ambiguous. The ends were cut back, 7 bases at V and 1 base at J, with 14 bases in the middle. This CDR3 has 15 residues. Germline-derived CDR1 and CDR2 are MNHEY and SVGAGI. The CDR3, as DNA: TGTGCCAGCAACCCCTGGTCGGGGAGCAATCAGCCCCAGCATTTT. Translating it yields CASNPWSGSNQPQHF.

The CDR3 nucleotides read TGTGCCAGCAGCTTAGTCGGGAGGGGTGATAACATTCAGTACTTC. This encodes CASSLVGRGDNIQYF. This rearrangement joins TRBV7-2 to TRBJ2-4, with 8 bases that match TRBD2. This CDR3 contains 15 residues. Germline V gene sequence: CDR1 SGHTA, CDR2 FQGNSA. Losses at the gene ends were 1 base for V and 7 bases for J; bases not matched to a gene: 6.

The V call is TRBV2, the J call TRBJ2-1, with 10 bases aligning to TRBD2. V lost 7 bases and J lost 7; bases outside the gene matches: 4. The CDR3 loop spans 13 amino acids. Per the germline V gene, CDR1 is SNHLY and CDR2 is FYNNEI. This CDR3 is CASKREGPNEQFF. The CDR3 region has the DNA TGTGCCAGCAAGCGGGAGGGCCCTAATGAGCAGTTCTTC.

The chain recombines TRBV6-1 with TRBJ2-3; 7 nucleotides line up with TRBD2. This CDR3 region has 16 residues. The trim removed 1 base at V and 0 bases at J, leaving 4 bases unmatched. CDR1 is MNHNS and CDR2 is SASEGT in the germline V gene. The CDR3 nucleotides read TGTGCCAGCAGTGAAGTTGGCGGGGGTAGCACAGATACGCAGTATTTT. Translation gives CASSEVGGGSTDTQYF.

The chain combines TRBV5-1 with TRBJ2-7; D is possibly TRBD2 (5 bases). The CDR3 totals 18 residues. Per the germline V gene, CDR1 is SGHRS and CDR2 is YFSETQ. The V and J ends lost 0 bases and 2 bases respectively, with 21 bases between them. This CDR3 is CASSLAAGGTSLTYEQYF. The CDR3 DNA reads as TGCGCCAGCAGCTTGGCCGCGGGCGGCACGTCACTAACCTACGAGCAGTACTTC.

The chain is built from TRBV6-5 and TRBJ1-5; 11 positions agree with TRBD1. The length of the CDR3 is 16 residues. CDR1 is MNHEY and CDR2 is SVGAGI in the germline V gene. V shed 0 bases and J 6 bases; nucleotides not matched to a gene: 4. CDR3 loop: CASSYSRTGGFQPQHF. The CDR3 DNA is TGTGCCAGCAGTTACTCAAGGACAGGGGGCTTTCAGCCCCAGCATTTT.